Reported below is one T cell receptor beta chain. This sample is part of a study of shared T cell receptors in the human thymus. The repertoire was sequenced with immunoSEQ multiplex PCR; TCRdb's copy has only in-frame clones and lacks some. The sample records hundreds of thousands of clones, 70% to 90% being singletons. The germline V gene has CDR1 SGHAT and CDR2 FQNNGV. The CDR3 length is 15 residues. The V end was cut by 6 bases, the J end by 1 base, with 16 bases between. Separately, the same data were catalogued under a study of human thymus T cells.

The gene calls are TRBV11-2 and TRBJ2-7, with D possibly being TRBD1 (6 bases). The sample comprised thymocytes. The sequence came from a boy less than two years old with a congenital heart defect. CDR3 in amino acids: CASSHRDHASYEQYF. CDR3 bases: TGTGCCAGCAGTCACAGGGATCATGCGTCCTACGAGCAGTACTTC.